The T cell receptor (beta chain) under discussion was sequenced for a study of metastatic and nonmetastatic thyroid tumors (dated by TCRdb to about 2020). A note on the overall study: For patients with malignant and with benign thyroid disease, the researchers compared repertoires between peripheral blood samples and tumor or nodule tissue samples. General study outcomes and caveats: TCR beta diversity was reported as significantly higher in malignant tumors than in benign nodules, in both blood and tumor samples.

Before undergoing thyroid surgery, none of the patients had been given any kind of treatment. Using T-cell receptor beta sequencing, the researchers looked back retrospectively at clinical samples from patients, gathered between about 2011 and 2019. Library creation used PCR. Instrument used: Illumina HiSeq 4000. High-throughput sequencing was used to profile the TCR beta-chain CDR3 region of each patient. The authors' analysis ran thus. CDR3 differences across clinicopathological groups were used to build a classifier for discriminating distant-metastatic papillary thyroid cancer patients. Repertoire diversity was assessed with the Shannon index, and tumor-blood repertoire similarity with the Morisita-Horn index. TCRdb itself trimmed the public reads at Q25 with fastp, ran MiXCR and retained productive beta chains. TCRdb's processing, not the authors', yielded these V and J calls. Recorded for this sample are tens of thousands of clones; around 20% of them occurred a single time. More than 3.5% of the sample is held by the ten biggest clonotypes.

This clone was detected a few times. The clone's antigen remains unknown. A much larger clone sits a single nucleotide away, making a read error possible. CDR1 and CDR2 were assigned from the germline V gene as MDHEN and SYDVKM. V drops 8 bases and J drops 0 bases, leaving 7 bases in between. The CDR3, cysteine through phenylalanine, is 12 amino acids long. CDR3 DNA is the only sequence kept; it has 36 bases, read in frame from the first base. The clonotype was recovered from a female donor with papillary thyroid cancer or a benign thyroid nodule (not recorded which). Some clones in this sample may be carry-over from other donors' samples. The sequenced material came from blood. This chain joins TRBV28 to TRBJ1-2; no confident D gene assignment can be made. The CDR3 reads as follows: CASQRANYGYTF. Read as DNA, the sequence is TGTGCCAGCCAGCGGGCTAACTATGGCTACACCTTC.